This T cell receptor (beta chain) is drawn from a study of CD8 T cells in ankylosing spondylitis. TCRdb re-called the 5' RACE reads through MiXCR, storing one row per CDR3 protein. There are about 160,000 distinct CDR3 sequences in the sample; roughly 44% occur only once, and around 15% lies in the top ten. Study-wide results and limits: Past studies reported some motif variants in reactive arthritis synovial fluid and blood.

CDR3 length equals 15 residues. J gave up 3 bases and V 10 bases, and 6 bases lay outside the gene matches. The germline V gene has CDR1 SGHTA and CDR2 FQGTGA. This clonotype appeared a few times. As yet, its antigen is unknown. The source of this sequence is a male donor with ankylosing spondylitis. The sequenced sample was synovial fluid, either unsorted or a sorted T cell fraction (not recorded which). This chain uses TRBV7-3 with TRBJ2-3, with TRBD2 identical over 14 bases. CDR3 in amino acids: CATTTSGRGTDTQYF. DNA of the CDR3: TGTGCCACCACGACTAGCGGGAGGGGGACAGATACGCAGTATTTT.